This passage covers 19 T cell receptor beta chains from one sample sequenced in a study of post-analysis software for immune sequencing data. Unique molecular identifiers were present in the TCR beta cDNA libraries. TCRdb re-called the PCR reads through MiXCR, storing one row per CDR3 protein. Among under 200,000 distinct CDR3 sequences listed, roughly 34% were seen once. Sample: blood, taken after autologous hematopoietic stem cell transplantation. The source of these receptors is a girl between 5 and 17 years old with multiple sclerosis.

As regards this clonotype: A much bigger clone sits one base away, suggesting this may be a read error. The J gene is TRBJ2-5, the V gene TRBV6-1; the D is unclear. From germline, CDR1 is MNHNS and CDR2 SASEGT. The CDR3 length is 16 residues. In DNA form, the CDR3 reads TGTGCCAGCAGTGAATTGCCCTTCCTATCTCAAGGGACCCAGTACTTC. It translates to CASSELPFLSQGTQYF.

The table lists this clonotype with a count of one. The gene calls are TRBV14 and TRBJ2-7; 13 positions match TRBD2. The CDR3 length is 15 residues. Germline V gene lookup returns CDR1 SGHDN and CDR2 FVKESK. The V gene end was trimmed by 6 bases and the J gene end by 12 bases; junction bases not matched to a gene: 14. The CDR3 here is CASSLGLAGVRSPYF. In nucleotides, the CDR3 is TGTGCCAGCAGTCTCGGACTAGCGGGAGTACGTAGCCCGTACTTC.

The DNA of the CDR3 is TGTGCCAGCAGTTTAATAGCGGGAATGGGTGAGCAGTACTTC. Protein product: CASSLIAGMGEQYF. V usage is TRBV28 and J usage is TRBJ2-5; TRBD2 matches 8 bases. The CDR3 consists of 14 residues. Trimming removed 2 bases from V and 11 bases from J; junction bases left unmatched: 10. Germline loops: CDR1 MDHEN, CDR2 SYDVKM.

This clonotype was found a few times. The chain links TRBV9 to TRBJ2-1, with 7 bases matching TRBD2. V was pared by 0 bases and J by 4 bases, with 7 bases of the junction left unmatched. The germline V gene has CDR1 SGDLS and CDR2 YYNGEE. This CDR3 region has 16 residues. CDR3 nucleotides: TGTGCCAGCAGCGTAGTATCCAGCGGGAATTACAATGAGCAGTTCTTC. Protein sequence: CASSVVSSGNYNEQFF.

In its sample, this clonotype was seen a few times. The rearrangement uses TRBV29-1 and TRBJ2-1; 9 nucleotides align to TRBD2. The germline V gene has CDR1 SQVTM and CDR2 ANQGSEA. V shed 8 bases, J shed 9 bases, and the junction held 8 bases outside the gene matches. The CDR3 extends over 12 amino acids. Written as DNA, the CDR3 is TGCAGCCTAAGATTAGCGGGAGTTGAGCAGTTCTTC. Amino acids: CSLRLAGVEQFF.

The chain recombines TRBV12-3 or TRBV12-4 with TRBJ2-1, with D possibly being TRBD2 (6 bases). The CDR3 runs 13 residues. The V end was cut by 3 bases, the J end by 13 bases, with 16 bases between. Written as DNA, the CDR3 is TGTGCCAGCAGTTTGCTTAGCCGGGAGACCCAGTTCTTC. It specifies CASSLLSRETQFF.

V and J are TRBV5-6 and TRBJ1-5; a possible D gene is TRBD1 (5 bases). The V gene's germline CDR1 is SGHDT and CDR2 YYEEEE. V dropped 2 bases and J dropped 7 bases, with 13 bases sitting between them. CDR3 length: 14 amino acids. In DNA, the CDR3 is TGTGCCAGCAGCTTTAATAGGGGCGCGCAGCCCCAGCATTTT. Protein: CASSFNRGAQPQHF.

The chain is built from TRBV28 and TRBJ2-7; D is undetermined. Germline lookup yields CDR1 MDHEN and CDR2 SYDVKM. V lost 4 bases to trimming and J lost 7 bases, with 5 bases between them. The CDR3 extends over 10 amino acids. The CDR3 DNA sequence: TGTGCCAGCAGTTCCCGGGAGCAGTACTTC. Translated, it gives CASSSREQYF. Based on the CDR3 plus reference TRBV28 and TRBJ2-7, the full variable domain is DVKVTQSSRYLVKRTGEKVFLECVQDMDHENMFWYRQDPGLGLRLIYFSYDVKMKEKGDIPEGYSVSREKKERFSLILESASTNQTSMYLCASSSREQYFGPGTRLTVT.

V and J are TRBV3-1 and TRBJ2-7; D call uncertain. Germline V gene lookup returns CDR1 LGHDT and CDR2 YNNKEL (reference sequence). V lost 8 bases and J 0 bases, leaving 11 bases between the germline ends. This CDR3 contains 13 residues. This CDR3 is CASLGSSSYEQYF. The DNA for the CDR3 is TGTGCCAGCTTAGGCAGCAGCTCCTACGAGCAGTACTTC.

The CDR3 nucleotides are TGCAGCGTTCGGACAGGGTTAGCCAAAAACATTCAGTACTTC. This translates into CSVRTGLAKNIQYF. The chain links TRBV29-1 to TRBJ2-4; 8 bases line up with TRBD1. The CDR3 spans 14 residues. The V segment lost 5 bases and the J segment 0 bases; nucleotides outside the gene matches: 3. From germline, CDR1 is SQVTM and CDR2 ANQGSEA.

This rearrangement joins TRBV13 to TRBJ2-5, with D uncertain. CDR1 is PRHDT and CDR2 is FYEKMQ in the germline V gene (reference sequence). The V gene lost 1 base and the J gene lost 1 base, with 7 bases spanning the gap. CDR3 length: 14 residues. The CDR3 sequence: CASSLVGSQETQYF. CDR3 nucleotide sequence: TGTGCCAGCAGCTTAGTGGGTAGCCAAGAGACCCAGTACTTC.

A few counts support this clonotype. The chain links TRBV6-1 to TRBJ2-6; no reliable D call. The V gene lost 1 base and the J gene lost 4 bases, with 8 bases spanning the gap. This CDR3 comprises 15 residues. Germline V CDR1 and CDR2: MNHNS, SASEGT. The CDR3 DNA is TGTGCCAGCAGTGAAGGGGTGGCCGGGGCCAACGTCCTGACTTTC. It translates to CASSEGVAGANVLTF.

V and J are TRBV3-1 and TRBJ2-1; D not resolved. The CDR3 covers 18 residues. Trimming removed 0 bases from V and 5 bases from J, with 20 bases in between. In germline, CDR1 is LGHDT, CDR2 YNNKEL (reference sequence). CDR3 region: CASSQDSPSFEINNEQFF. CDR3 nucleotide sequence: TGTGCCAGCAGCCAAGATAGTCCGTCTTTCGAAATTAACAATGAGCAGTTCTTC.

In this sample, this clonotype turned up a few times. The V call is TRBV25-1, the J call TRBJ2-1, with 12 bases identical to TRBD2. Germline CDR1 reads MGHDK; CDR2 reads SYGVNS. V lost 8 bases, J lost 5 bases, and 7 bases stayed unmatched. The CDR3 extends over 15 amino acids. The chain's CDR3 is CASGRLAGVDNEQFF. In nucleotides, the CDR3 is TGTGCCAGCGGGAGACTAGCGGGAGTCGACAATGAGCAGTTCTTC.

This clonotype was detected ten times or more. The chain links TRBV29-1 to TRBJ1-2; 7 bases line up with TRBD1. The CDR3 runs to 16 residues. Germline values: CDR1 SQVTM, CDR2 ANQGSEA. The ends lost 0 bases at V and 0 bases at J; junction bases unmatched: 7. In nucleotides, the CDR3 is TGCAGCGTTGAAGATTGGACAGGACCCACTAACTATGGCTACACCTTC. It encodes CSVEDWTGPTNYGYTF.

The V call is TRBV3-1, the J call TRBJ2-5; 8 bases match TRBD2. V trimming: 3 bases; J trimming: 4 bases; junction bases outside the gene matches: 4. The germline V gene encodes CDR1 LGHDT and CDR2 YNNKEL (reference sequence). The CDR3 is 14 amino acids. As DNA, the CDR3 is TGTGCCAGCAGCCATAGCGGGAATTTAGAGACCCAGTACTTC. Its protein is CASSHSGNLETQYF.

The chain recombines TRBV13 with TRBJ2-1, with 11 bases identical to TRBD2. CDR1 is PRHDT and CDR2 is FYEKMQ in the germline V gene (reference sequence). J gave up 0 bases and V 5 bases, and 9 bases lay outside the gene matches. This CDR3 is built from 18 residues. The CDR3 DNA sequence: TGTGCCAGCAGCCCCAATAGCGGGAGGGCCCTCTCCTACAATGAGCAGTTCTTC. It yields the protein CASSPNSGRALSYNEQFF. Using reference TRBV13 and TRBJ2-1 for the parts outside the CDR3, the full variable domain is AAGVIQSPRHLIKEKRETATLKCYPIPRHDTVYWYQQGPGQDPQFLISFYEKMQSDKGSIPDRFSAQQFSDYHSELNMSSLELGDSALYFCASSPNSGRALSYNEQFFGPGTRLTVL.

In the case of this clonotype: Given a much more abundant clone one base away, this may be a read error. The rearrangement joins TRBV7-2 to TRBJ2-1; D is uncertain. In germline, CDR1 is SGHTA, CDR2 FQGNSA. The CDR3 covers 15 residues. CDR3 bases: TGTGCCAGCACCCTAAACACCGCTTCCTACAATGAGCGGTTCTTC. Translation gives CASTLNTASYNERFF.

V and J are TRBV12-3 or TRBV12-4 and TRBJ2-7; D assignment may be TRBD1 or TRBD2 (6 bases each). The length of the CDR3 is 15 residues. Trimming removed 6 bases at V and 1 base at J, with 16 bases between. This chain's CDR3 is CASSRGQGGSYEQYF. In DNA form, the CDR3 reads TGTGCCAGCAGCCGCGGGCAAGGGGGGTCCTACGAGCAGTACTTC.